The clone carrying this T cell receptor beta chain was seen only a few times. The antigen is unknown. The record originates from a study of blood T cells in healthy people across ages. General study findings and limits: CMV status of donors was unknown, possibly confounding expanded clonotype changes.

Primers used in a second PCR of roughly 7 to 11 cycles were a sample-barcoded 5' primer and a J-beta primer mix. TCRdb reprocessed the 5' RACE reads via MiXCR and lists one record per CDR3 protein. This table holds around 750,000 distinct CDR3 sequences, roughly 50% found once. This receptor was identified in a man older than 75 in good health. The sequenced sample was blood.

The chain's CDR3 is CASSAQGRENTGELFF. In DNA form, the CDR3 reads TGTGCCAGCAGTGCTCAGGGGCGGGAGAACACCGGGGAGCTGTTTTTT. The V and J genes are TRBV12-3 or TRBV12-4 and TRBJ2-2; D could derive from TRBD1 or TRBD2 (6 bases each). This CDR3 spans 16 amino acids. Trimming took off 5 bases at V and 1 base at J, with 14 bases between the two ends.